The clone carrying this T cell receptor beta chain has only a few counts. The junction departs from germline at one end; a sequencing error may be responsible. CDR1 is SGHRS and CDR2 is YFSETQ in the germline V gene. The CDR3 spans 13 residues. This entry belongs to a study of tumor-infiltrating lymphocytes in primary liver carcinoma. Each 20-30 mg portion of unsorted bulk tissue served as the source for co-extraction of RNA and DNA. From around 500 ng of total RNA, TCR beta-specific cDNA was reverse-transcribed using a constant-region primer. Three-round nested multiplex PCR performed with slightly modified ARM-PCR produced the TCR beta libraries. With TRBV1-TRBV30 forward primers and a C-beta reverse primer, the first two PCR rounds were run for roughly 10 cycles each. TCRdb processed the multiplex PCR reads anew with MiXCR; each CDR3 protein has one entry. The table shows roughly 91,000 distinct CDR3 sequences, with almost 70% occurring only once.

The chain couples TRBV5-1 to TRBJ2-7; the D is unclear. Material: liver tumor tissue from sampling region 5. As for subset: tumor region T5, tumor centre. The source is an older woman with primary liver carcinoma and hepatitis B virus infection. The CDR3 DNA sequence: TGCCCCAGCAGCCCACCCGCCCGATACGAGCAGTACTTC. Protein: CPSSPPARYEQYF.